Listed here are 20 T cell receptor beta chains from one sample, sequenced in a study of blood T cell repertoires in COVID-19. The data were produced by immunoSEQ multiplex PCR, yet TCRdb's version contains in-frame clones alone and is incomplete. The table includes about 200,000 clones, roughly nine tenths detected once. Sequencing used PBMCs or T cells enriched from blood (not recorded which). The receptors were gathered from a woman aged 18 to 35 who had recovered from COVID-19.

The chain links TRBV15 to TRBJ1-2; D perhaps matches TRBD1 (6 bases). The V end lost 1 base, the J end lost 3 bases, and 9 bases lay between the germline ends. Germline assignment: CDR1 LNHNV and CDR2 YYDKDF (reference sequence). The CDR3 is made up of 14 amino acids. The CDR3 is CATSRGRGYYGYTF. The CDR3, as DNA: TGTGCCACCAGCAGAGGCAGGGGATACTATGGCTACACCTTC. Complete variable domain (other parts from reference TRBV15 and TRBJ1-2): DAMVIQNPRYQVTQFGKPVTLSCSQTLNHNVMYWYQQKSSQAPKLLFHYYDKDFNNEADTPDNFQSRRPNTSFCFLDIRSPGLGDTAMYLCATSRGRGYYGYTFGSGTRLTVV.

The chain combines TRBV27 with TRBJ1-2, with D possibly TRBD1 on 6 matching bases. Deletions cut 4 bases from V and 6 bases from J, with 15 bases between. Germline lookup yields CDR1 MNHEY and CDR2 SMNVEV (reference sequence). The CDR3 runs to 14 residues. The CDR3 DNA follows: TGTGCCAGCAGTTCAGGACCGTGGGGGCATGGCTACACCTTC. The encoded protein is CASSSGPWGHGYTF.

The CDR3 here is CAISAQGTTGELFF. In DNA form, the CDR3 reads TGTGCCATCAGTGCACAGGGCACCACCGGGGAGCTGTTTTTT. This chain links TRBV10-3 with TRBJ2-2, with a tentative D call TRBD1 (6 bases). CDR3 size: 14 residues. The germline CDR1 and CDR2 sequences are ENHRY and SYGVKD. The V and J ends lost 4 bases and 4 bases respectively, with 10 bases between them.

The V call is TRBV5-8, the J call TRBJ1-1; perhaps TRBD1 as D (5 bases). This CDR3 spans 14 amino acids. Germline CDR1 reads SGHTS; CDR2 reads YDEGEE. V was cut by 0 bases and J by 5 bases, with 11 bases left in between. CDR3 nucleotide sequence: TGTGCCAGCAGCTTGGAGGGGTCTATAACTGAAGCTTTCTTT. Translation: CASSLEGSITEAFF.

The chain employs TRBV14 and TRBJ2-5, with TRBD2 identical over 8 bases. The J segment lost 5 bases and the V segment lost 0 bases, leaving 8 bases of the junction unmatched. Germline values: CDR1 SGHDN, CDR2 FVKESK. CDR3 length: 16 residues. The CDR3 protein is CASSQDLGLVGETQYF. The CDR3 DNA follows: TGTGCCAGCAGCCAAGATCTGGGACTAGTGGGGGAGACCCAGTACTTC.

The V gene is TRBV30, the J gene TRBJ2-3, with TRBD2 identical over 7 bases. Trimming removed 1 base from V and 4 bases from J; junction bases left unmatched: 8. Per germline, CDR1 GTSNPN and CDR2 SVGIG (reference sequence). The CDR3 is 15 amino acids. The DNA for the CDR3 is TGTGCCTGGAGTGACCGGGGGGATTCATCAGATACGCAGTATTTT. Translating gives CAWSDRGDSSDTQYF.

V usage is TRBV2 and J usage is TRBJ1-2, with D maybe TRBD1 (5 bases). The length of the CDR3 is 13 residues. The germline V gene encodes CDR1 SNHLY and CDR2 FYNNEI. V was shortened by 3 bases and J by 7 bases, with 12 bases between the two germline ends. For the CDR3, the DNA is TGTGCCAGCAGTGACAGGGAACGGTTTGGCTACACCTTC. Translating gives CASSDRERFGYTF.

The chain joins TRBV5-4 to TRBJ1-1, with TRBD1 identical over 8 bases. Germline-derived CDR1 and CDR2 are SGHNT and YYREEE (reference sequence). J lost 4 bases, V lost 0 bases, and 5 bases had no gene match. The CDR3 has 15 residues. DNA of the CDR3: TGTGCCAGCAGCTTGGCCGTCACAGGGGGCACTGAAGCTTTCTTT. Protein: CASSLAVTGGTEAFF.

Of note for this clone: An end of the junction does not agree with germline; a read error may underlie this. This chain uses TRBV29-1 with TRBJ2-1; D uncertain. The CDR3 spans 10 residues. Germline values: CDR1 SQVTM, CDR2 ANQGSEA. In nucleotides, the CDR3 is TGCAGCGTTGAAGATATCGGCGGCGTCTTC. Its protein is CSVEDIGGVF.

The chain recombines TRBV5-3 with TRBJ1-2; TRBD1 matches at 9 bases. TRBV5-3 is an open reading frame, and its role is uncertain. Trimming took 3 bases from V and 4 from J; bases not matched to a gene: 7. The CDR3 is 15 residues long. The CDR3 sequence is CARSWGQGGIYGYTF. The CDR3 bases are TGTGCCAGAAGCTGGGGACAGGGAGGAATCTATGGCTACACCTTC.

The chain uses TRBV6-1 and TRBJ2-5, with TRBD2 as a possible D gene (6 bases). CDR1 is MNHNS and CDR2 is SASEGT in the germline V gene. V lost 2 bases, J lost 9 bases, and 16 bases lay in between. This CDR3 region has 14 residues. The CDR3 coding sequence is TGTGCCAGCAGTGAACTGGAGGGGCACTGGTCCCAGTACTTC. Translating gives CASSELEGHWSQYF.

This clone was counted once. This chain links TRBV11-2 with TRBJ2-3, with 8 bases matching TRBD2. CDR1 is SGHAT and CDR2 is FQNNGV in the germline V gene. CDR3 length equals 18 residues. V lost 5 bases, J lost 3 bases, and 16 bases stayed unmatched. For the CDR3, the DNA is TGTGCCAGCAGCATTATCTCGGGGGGGCTCGGTCTTACAGATACGCAGTATTTT. It codes for CASSIISGGLGLTDTQYF.

The chain is built from TRBV7-6 and TRBJ2-7; 10 nucleotides align to TRBD1. This CDR3 has 15 residues. Germline V CDR1 and CDR2: SGHVS, FNYEAQ. Trimming at V came to 1 base and at J to 5 bases, leaving 5 bases not matched to a gene. The CDR3 DNA is TGTGCCAGCAGCTTAGGGGGACAGGGGAGGAACGAGCAGTACTTC. Translated: CASSLGGQGRNEQYF.

J is TRBJ2-7 and V is TRBV5-1; perhaps TRBD2 as D (6 bases). CDR1 is SGHRS, CDR2 YFSETQ, per germline. V lost 3 bases and J 2 bases, leaving 9 bases between the germline ends. The length of the CDR3 is 13 residues. CDR3 coding DNA: TGCGCCAGCAGCTCCAGCGGGCCCTACGAGCAGTACTTC. It codes for CASSSSGPYEQYF.

This chain connects TRBV9 to TRBJ1-2, with 10 bases matching TRBD1. The J segment lost 8 bases and the V segment lost 7 bases, leaving 17 bases of the junction unmatched. Looked up from germline, CDR1 is SGDLS and CDR2 is YYNGEE. The CDR3 runs to 16 residues. The DNA of the CDR3 is TGTGCCAGCGGACAGGGGGACAGGGGTAGGGTGAGCGGCTACACCTTC. Protein: CASGQGDRGRVSGYTF. Full variable domain (remainder filled in from reference TRBV9 and TRBJ1-2): DSGVTQTPKHLITATGQRVTLRCSPRSGDLSVYWYQQSLDQGLQFLIQYYNGEERAKGNILERFSAQQFPDLHSELNLSSLELGDSALYFCASGQGDRGRVSGYTFGSGTRLTVV.

The chain has TRBV24-1 and TRBJ2-1; 10 positions match TRBD2. In germline, CDR1 is KGHDR, CDR2 SFDVKD. The CDR3 runs to 17 residues. Trimming cost V 3 bases and J 3 bases; bases outside gene matches: 7. In DNA form, the CDR3 reads TGTGCCACCAGTGATACCCAGCGGGGGGGCCGCTACAATGAGCAGTTCTTC. It translates to CATSDTQRGGRYNEQFF.

This chain uses TRBV29-1 with TRBJ2-7; possibly TRBD1 for D (7 bases). The CDR3 extends over 15 amino acids. Germline-derived CDR1 and CDR2 are SQVTM and ANQGSEA. With 2 bases removed from V and 6 bases from J, the gap between germline ends came to 20 bases. The CDR3 is CSVEPAGTARGEQYF. Written as DNA, the CDR3 is TGCAGCGTTGAACCGGCCGGGACAGCGCGGGGCGAGCAGTACTTC.

This chain connects TRBV28 to TRBJ1-5, with 7 bases that match TRBD1. Germline assignment: CDR1 MDHEN and CDR2 SYDVKM. CDR3 size: 13 residues. The V gene end was trimmed by 9 bases and the J gene end by 3 bases; junction bases not matched to a gene: 5. CDR3 sequence (DNA): TGTGCCAGTAAGACAGGGTACAATCAGCCCCAGCATTTT. Translation gives CASKTGYNQPQHF.

The chain employs TRBV5-1 and TRBJ1-3; 9 bases are shared with TRBD1. This CDR3 contains 17 residues. Germline lookup yields CDR1 SGHRS and CDR2 YFSETQ. J lost 2 bases, V lost 3 bases, and 9 bases had no gene match. The CDR3 DNA sequence: TGCGCCAGCAGCTATACAGGGGGCCGGAGGACTGGAAACACCATATATTTT. As protein: CASSYTGGRRTGNTIYF. The full variable domain, its missing parts supplied by reference TRBV5-1 and TRBJ1-3, is KAGVTQTPRYLIKTRGQQVTLSCSPISGHRSVSWYQQTPGQGLQFLFEYFSETQRNKGNFPGRFSGRQFSNSRSEMNVSTLELGDSALYLCASSYTGGRRTGNTIYFGEGSWLTVV.

This clone was detected only once. The chain joins TRBV27 to TRBJ1-1, with TRBD1 as a possible D gene (6 bases). Germline CDR1 is MNHEY and CDR2 is SMNVEV (reference sequence). V lost 4 bases and J 3 bases, leaving 9 bases between the germline ends. The CDR3 covers 13 residues. The CDR3 is CASSWTVDTEAFF. The CDR3 nucleotides read TGTGCCAGCAGTTGGACAGTGGACACTGAAGCTTTCTTT.